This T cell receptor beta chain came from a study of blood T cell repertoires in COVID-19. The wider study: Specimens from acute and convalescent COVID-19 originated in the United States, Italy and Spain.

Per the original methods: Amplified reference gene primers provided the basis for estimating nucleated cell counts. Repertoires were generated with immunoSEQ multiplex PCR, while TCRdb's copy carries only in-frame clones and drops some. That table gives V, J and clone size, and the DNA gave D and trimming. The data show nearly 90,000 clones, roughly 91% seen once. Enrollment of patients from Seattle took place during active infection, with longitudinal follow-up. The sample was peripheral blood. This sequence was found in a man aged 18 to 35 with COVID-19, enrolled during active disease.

The CDR3 loop is CASSQAYTGELFF. The DNA of the CDR3 is TGTGCCAGCAGTCAGGCCTACACCGGGGAGCTGTTTTTT. The rearrangement uses TRBV9 and TRBJ2-2; D is unclear. Germline CDR1 is SGDLS and CDR2 is YYNGEE. V lost 5 bases and J 3 bases, leaving 8 bases between the germline ends. The CDR3 has 13 amino acids.